This TCR beta chain was observed in a study of blood T cell repertoires in COVID-19. Study details: The origin of the acute and convalescent COVID-19 samples was the United States, Italy and Spain. Sample material is recorded as cDNA or gDNA derived from T cells, B-cell-depleted T cells, or PBMCs.

Per the authors' pipeline: From reference gene primer amplification, estimates of nucleated cell counts were derived. Produced via immunoSEQ multiplex PCR; TCRdb's table is partial and in-frame only. V, J and clone size are taken as reported in that table, and D and trimming were inferred from the DNA itself. The sample holds fewer than 15,000 clones, over 75% seen once. This clone was observed a few times. The sequence was obtained from an elderly man with acute or convalescent COVID-19. The sequencing sample was made of peripheral blood.

The CDR3 DNA is TGCGCCAGCACCCCTGGAGAGGGGGCCTATGGCTACACCTTC. Protein sequence: CASTPGEGAYGYTF. The gene calls are TRBV10-2 and TRBJ1-2; TRBD1 matches 7 bases. This CDR3 region has 14 residues. Germline V CDR1 and CDR2: WSHSY, SAAADI. The junction had 9 bases not matched to a gene; V was cut back by 7 bases and J by 4 bases.